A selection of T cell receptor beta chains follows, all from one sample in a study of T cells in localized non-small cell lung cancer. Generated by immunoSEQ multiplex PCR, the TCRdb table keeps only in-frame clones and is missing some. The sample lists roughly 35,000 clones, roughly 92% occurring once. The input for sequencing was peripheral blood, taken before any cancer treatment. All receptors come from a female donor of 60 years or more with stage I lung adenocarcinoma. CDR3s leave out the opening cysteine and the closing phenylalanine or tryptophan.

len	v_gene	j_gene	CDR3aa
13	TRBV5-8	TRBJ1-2	ASSPGQGGPYGYT
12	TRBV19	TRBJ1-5	ASSIPASNQPQH
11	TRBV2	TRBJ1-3	ASSGGLGNTIY
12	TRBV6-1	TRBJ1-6	ASSIDRGGSPLH
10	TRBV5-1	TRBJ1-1	ASSHANTEAF
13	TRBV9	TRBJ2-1	ASSVESSGAREQF
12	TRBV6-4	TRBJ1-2	ASSLYRGNYGYT
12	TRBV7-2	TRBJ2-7	ASSYLTSGQEQY
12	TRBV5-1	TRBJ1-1	ASSVDGINTEAF
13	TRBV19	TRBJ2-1	ASSLGTSKYNEQF
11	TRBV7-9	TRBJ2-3	ASSPPSSDTQY
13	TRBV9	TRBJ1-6	ASSVKAGDGTPLH